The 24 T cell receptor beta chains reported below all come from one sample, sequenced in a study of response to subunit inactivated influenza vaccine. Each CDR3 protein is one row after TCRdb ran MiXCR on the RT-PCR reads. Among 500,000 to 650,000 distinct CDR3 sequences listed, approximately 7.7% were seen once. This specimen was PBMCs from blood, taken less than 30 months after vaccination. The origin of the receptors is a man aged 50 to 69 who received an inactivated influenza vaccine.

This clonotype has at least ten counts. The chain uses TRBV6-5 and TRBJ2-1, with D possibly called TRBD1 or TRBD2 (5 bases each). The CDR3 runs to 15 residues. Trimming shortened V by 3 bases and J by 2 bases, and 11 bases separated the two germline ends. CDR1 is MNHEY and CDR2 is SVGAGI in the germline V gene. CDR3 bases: TGTGCCAGCAGTTATTCGTCGGGGCCCTACAATGAGCAGTTCTTC. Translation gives CASSYSSGPYNEQFF.

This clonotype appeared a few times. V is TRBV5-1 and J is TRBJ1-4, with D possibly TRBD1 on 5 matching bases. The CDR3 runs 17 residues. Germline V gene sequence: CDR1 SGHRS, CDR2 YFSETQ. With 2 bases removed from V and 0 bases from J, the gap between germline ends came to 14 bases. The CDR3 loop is CASSFGGTWTTNEKLFF. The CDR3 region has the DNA TGCGCCAGCAGCTTTGGGGGGACCTGGACAACTAATGAAAAACTGTTTTTT.

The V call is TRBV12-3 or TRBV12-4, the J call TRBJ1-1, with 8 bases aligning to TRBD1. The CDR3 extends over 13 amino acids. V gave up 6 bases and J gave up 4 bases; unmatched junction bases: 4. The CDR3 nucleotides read TGTGCCAGCAGGTACACAGGGGGCACTGAAGCTTTCTTT. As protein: CASRYTGGTEAFF.

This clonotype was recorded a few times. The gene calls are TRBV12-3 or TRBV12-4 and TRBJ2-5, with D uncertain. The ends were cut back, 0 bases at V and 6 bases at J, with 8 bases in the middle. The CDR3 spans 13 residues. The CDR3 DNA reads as TGTGCCAGCAGTTTAGCAGGGAAAAAGACCCAGTACTTC. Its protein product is CASSLAGKKTQYF.

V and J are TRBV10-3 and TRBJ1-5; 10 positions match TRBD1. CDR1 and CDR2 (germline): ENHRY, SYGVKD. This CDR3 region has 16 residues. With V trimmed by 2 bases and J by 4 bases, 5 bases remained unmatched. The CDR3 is CAISEAMGQGNQPQHF. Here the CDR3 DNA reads TGTGCCATCAGTGAGGCTATGGGACAGGGGAATCAGCCCCAGCATTTT.

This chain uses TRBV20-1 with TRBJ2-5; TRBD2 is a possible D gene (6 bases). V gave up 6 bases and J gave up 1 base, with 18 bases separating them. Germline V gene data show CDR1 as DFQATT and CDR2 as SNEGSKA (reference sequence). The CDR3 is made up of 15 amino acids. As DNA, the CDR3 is TGCAGTGCCTTCCTGGGGACGGGGGTCCAAGAGACCCAGTACTTC. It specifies CSAFLGTGVQETQYF.

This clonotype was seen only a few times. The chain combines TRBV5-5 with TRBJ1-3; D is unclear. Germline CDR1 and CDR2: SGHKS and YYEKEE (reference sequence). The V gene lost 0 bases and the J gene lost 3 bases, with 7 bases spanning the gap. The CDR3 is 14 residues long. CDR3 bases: TGTGCCAGCAGCTTGGGGGAAAATGGAAACACCATATATTTT. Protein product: CASSLGENGNTIYF.

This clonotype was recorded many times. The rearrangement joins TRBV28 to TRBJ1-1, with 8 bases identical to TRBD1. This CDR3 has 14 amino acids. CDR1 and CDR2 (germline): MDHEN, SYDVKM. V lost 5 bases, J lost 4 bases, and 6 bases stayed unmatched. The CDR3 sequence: CASSQRQGITEAFF. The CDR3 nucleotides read TGTGCCAGCAGTCAGAGACAGGGGATCACTGAAGCTTTCTTT.

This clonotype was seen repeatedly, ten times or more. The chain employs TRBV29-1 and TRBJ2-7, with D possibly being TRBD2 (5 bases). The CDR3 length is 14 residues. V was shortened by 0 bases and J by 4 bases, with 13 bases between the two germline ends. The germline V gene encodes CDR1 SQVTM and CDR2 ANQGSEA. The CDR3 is CSVEEIARPYEQYF. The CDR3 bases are TGCAGCGTTGAAGAAATAGCGAGACCTTACGAGCAGTACTTC.

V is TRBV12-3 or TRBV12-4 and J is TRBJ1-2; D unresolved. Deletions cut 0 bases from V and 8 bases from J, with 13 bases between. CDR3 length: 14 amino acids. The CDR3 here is CASSLAPRAVGYTF. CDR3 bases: TGTGCCAGCAGTTTAGCGCCGAGGGCCGTGGGCTACACCTTC.

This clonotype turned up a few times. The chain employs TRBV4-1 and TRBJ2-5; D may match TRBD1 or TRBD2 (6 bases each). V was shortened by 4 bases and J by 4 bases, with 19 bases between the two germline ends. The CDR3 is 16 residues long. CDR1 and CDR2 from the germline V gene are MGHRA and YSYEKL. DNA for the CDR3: TGCGCCAGCAGCCGAGAATACAGGGTGGGGGGAGAGACCCAGTACTTC. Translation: CASSREYRVGGETQYF.

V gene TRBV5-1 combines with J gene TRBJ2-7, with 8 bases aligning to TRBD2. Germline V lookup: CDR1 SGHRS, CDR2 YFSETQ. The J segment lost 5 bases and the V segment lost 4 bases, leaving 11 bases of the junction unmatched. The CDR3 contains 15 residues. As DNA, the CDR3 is TGCGCCAGCAGCCCGCGGGGGGATTCGGTAAACGAGCAGTACTTC. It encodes CASSPRGDSVNEQYF.

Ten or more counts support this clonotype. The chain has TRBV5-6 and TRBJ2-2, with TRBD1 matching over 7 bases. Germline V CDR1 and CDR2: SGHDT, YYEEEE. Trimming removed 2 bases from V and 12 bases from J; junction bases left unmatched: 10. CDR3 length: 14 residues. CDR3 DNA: TGTGCCAGCAGCTTTCGACAGGGATGGAGCCAGCTGTTTTTT. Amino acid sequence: CASSFRQGWSQLFF. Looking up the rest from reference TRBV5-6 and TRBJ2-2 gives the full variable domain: DAGVTQSPTHLIKTRGQQVTLRCSPKSGHDTVSWYQQALGQGPQFIFQYYEEEERQRGNFPDRFSGHQFPNYSSELNVNALLLGDSALYLCASSFRQGWSQLFFGEGSRLTVL.

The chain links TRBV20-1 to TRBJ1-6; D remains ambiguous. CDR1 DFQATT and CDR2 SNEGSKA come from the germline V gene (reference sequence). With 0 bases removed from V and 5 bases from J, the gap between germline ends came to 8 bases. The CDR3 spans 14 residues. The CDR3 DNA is TGCAGTGCTAGAGAGGCAAGGGATAATTCACCCCTCCACTTT. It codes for CSAREARDNSPLHF.

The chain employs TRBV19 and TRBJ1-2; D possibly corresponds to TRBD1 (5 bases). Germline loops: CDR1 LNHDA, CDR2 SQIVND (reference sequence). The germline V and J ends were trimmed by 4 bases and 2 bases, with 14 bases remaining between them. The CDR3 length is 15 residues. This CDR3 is CASSNRDRPNYGYTF. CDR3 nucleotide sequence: TGTGCCAGTAGTAACCGGGACCGGCCAAACTATGGCTACACCTTC.

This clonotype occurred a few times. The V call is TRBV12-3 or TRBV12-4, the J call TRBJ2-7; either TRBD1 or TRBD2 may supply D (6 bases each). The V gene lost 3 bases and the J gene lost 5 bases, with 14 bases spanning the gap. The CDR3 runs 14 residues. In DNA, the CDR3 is TGTGCCAGCAGTTTGGGGGGCTCAGTAAACGAGCAGTACTTC. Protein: CASSLGGSVNEQYF.

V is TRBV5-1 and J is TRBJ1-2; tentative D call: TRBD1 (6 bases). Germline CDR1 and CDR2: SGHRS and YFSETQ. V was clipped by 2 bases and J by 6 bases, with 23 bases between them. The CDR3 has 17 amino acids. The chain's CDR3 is CASSLGGAQGTPDGYTF. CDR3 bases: TGCGCCAGCAGCTTAGGGGGGGCACAGGGAACTCCGGATGGCTACACCTTC.

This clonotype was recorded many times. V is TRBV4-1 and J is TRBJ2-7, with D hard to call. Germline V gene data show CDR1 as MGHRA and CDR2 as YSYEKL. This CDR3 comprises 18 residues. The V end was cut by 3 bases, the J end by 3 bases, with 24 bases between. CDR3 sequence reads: CASSHPETLSRPIYEQYF. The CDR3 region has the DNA TGCGCCAGCAGCCATCCGGAAACCCTCTCGAGACCGATCTACGAGCAGTACTTC.

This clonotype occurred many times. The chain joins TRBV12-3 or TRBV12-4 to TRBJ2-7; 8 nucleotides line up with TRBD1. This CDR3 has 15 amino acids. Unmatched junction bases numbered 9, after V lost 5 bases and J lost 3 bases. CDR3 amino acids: CASSIRGTGRYEQYF. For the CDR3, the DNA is TGTGCCAGCAGTATCCGCGGGACAGGCCGCTACGAGCAGTACTTC.

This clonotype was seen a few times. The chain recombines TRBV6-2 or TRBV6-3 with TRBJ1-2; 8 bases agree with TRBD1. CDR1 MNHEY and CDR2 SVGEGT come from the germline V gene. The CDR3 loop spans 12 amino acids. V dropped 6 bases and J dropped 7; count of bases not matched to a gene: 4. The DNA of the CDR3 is TGTGCCAGCAGGACAGGGGATTCTGGCTACACCTTC. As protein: CASRTGDSGYTF.

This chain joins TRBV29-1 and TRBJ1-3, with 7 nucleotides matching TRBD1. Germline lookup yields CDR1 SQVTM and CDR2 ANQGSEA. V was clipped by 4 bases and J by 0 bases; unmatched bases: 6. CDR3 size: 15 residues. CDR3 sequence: CSVVGDRVSGNTIYF. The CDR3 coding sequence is TGCAGCGTTGTGGGGGACAGAGTCTCTGGAAACACCATATATTTT.

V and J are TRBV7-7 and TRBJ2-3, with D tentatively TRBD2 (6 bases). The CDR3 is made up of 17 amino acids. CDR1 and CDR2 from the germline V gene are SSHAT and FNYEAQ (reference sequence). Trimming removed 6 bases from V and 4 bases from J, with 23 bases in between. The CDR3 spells CASSPIFAGSGADTQYF. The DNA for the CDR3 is TGTGCCAGCAGTCCCATCTTCGCAGGTAGCGGTGCAGATACGCAGTATTTT.

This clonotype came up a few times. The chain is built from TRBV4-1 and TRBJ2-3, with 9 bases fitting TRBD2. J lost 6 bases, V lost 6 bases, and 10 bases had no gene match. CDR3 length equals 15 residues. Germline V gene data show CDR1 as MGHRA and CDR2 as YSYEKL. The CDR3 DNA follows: TGCGCCAGCAGGGCCGGGACTAGCCGTTCCGATACGCAGTATTTT. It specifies CASRAGTSRSDTQYF.

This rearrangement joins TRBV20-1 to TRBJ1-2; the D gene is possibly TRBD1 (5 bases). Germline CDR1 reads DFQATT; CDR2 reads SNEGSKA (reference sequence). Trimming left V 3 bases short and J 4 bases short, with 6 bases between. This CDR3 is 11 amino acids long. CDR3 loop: CSARGPYGYTF. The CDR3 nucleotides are TGCAGTGCTAGGGGGCCCTATGGCTACACCTTC.